Within the sample, the clone carrying this T cell receptor (beta chain) is medium-sized. Preparation of the TCRbeta library was carried out with unique molecular identifiers. Using its own MiXCR run on the PCR reads, TCRdb lists one record per CDR3 protein. The profile covers about 190,000 distinct CDR3 sequences, with roughly 6.8% appearing a single time and 3% taken by the ten largest. Trimming shortened V by 6 bases and J by 8 bases, and 17 bases separated the two germline ends. Germline loops: CDR1 DFQATT, CDR2 SNEGSKA (reference sequence). The CDR3 runs to 13 residues. This sample was included in a study of T-cell reconstitution after alpha-beta-depleted transplantation in children.

The chain uses TRBV20-1 and TRBJ2-1, with a weak D call TRBD2 (5 bases). This clonotype originated in a human donor who donated a stem cell graft to a child with Wiskott-Aldrich syndrome. Sequenced material: PBMCs from the stem cell graft donor, taken from the stem cell graft. As DNA, the CDR3 is TGCAGTGCCCCCCGGGGTAGTGTCTATGAGCAGTTCTTC. This encodes CSAPRGSVYEQFF.